This T cell receptor (beta chain) was identified in a study of graft-versus-host responses after intestinal transplantation. Study overall: Multivisceral, liver-intestinal, or isolated intestinal transplants were received by the recipients. Anti-thymocyte globulin induction was given to all recipients, followed by tacrolimus and steroids for 2 to 3 years. Study findings and constraints: Peak GvH clone levels in circulation were associated with early post-transplant HvG declines.

Clones were read by immunoSEQ multiplex PCR, and TCRdb kept only the in-frame ones, dropping some. This sample has some 86,000 clones, with about nine tenths found just once. About this clone itself: Its specificity is not known.

The CDR3 spans 17 residues. Germline CDR1 SNHLY, CDR2 FYNNEI. V lost 10 bases and J 4 bases, leaving 27 bases between the germline ends. The sequencing used unstimulated CD4+ T cells sorted from spleen or lymph node cells, collected before intestinal transplant. This clonotype was obtained from a human donor who received an intestinal transplant. The chain recombines TRBV2 with TRBJ2-3, with D possibly matching TRBD1 (7 bases). The CDR3 sequence is CATAFRTGEETSDTQYF. CDR3 sequence (DNA): TGTGCCACCGCTTTCCGAACAGGGGAGGAGACCTCAGATACGCAGTATTTT.